The 14 T cell receptor beta chains below all came from one sample that was sequenced in a study of OX40 agonist ivuxolimab in advanced cancers. Clones were read by immunoSEQ multiplex PCR, and TCRdb kept only the in-frame ones, dropping some. The sample consists of 90,000 to 100,000 clones, around 96% of them appearing once. The sample in question was CD4+ or CD8+ T cells sorted from blood, obtained in a trial of the OX40 agonist ivuxolimab. The source of these receptors is an adult with an advanced solid tumor such as melanoma, head and neck, liver or kidney cancer.

The rearrangement links TRBV6-5 to TRBJ1-2; D uncertain. Germline CDR1 reads MNHEY; CDR2 reads SVGAGI. V shed 0 bases and J shed 7 bases, with 9 bases lying between them. This CDR3 has 13 residues. CDR3 DNA sequence: TGTGCCAGCAGTTACTCCCCGGAGCGTGGCTACACCTTC. The encoded protein is CASSYSPERGYTF.

The chain couples TRBV2 to TRBJ2-7, with 7 bases that match TRBD1. CDR3 length: 18 residues. Per the germline V gene, CDR1 is SNHLY and CDR2 is FYNNEI. J was trimmed by 6 bases and V by 5 bases; bases with no gene match: 22. The CDR3 region has the DNA TGTGCCAGCAGTCCTACCGGGACAGAACCGAGTGGCGTACCCGAGCAGTACTTC. Translation: CASSPTGTEPSGVPEQYF.

J is TRBJ2-2 and V is TRBV7-9, with TRBD2 as a possible D gene (6 bases). The CDR3 is made up of 13 amino acids. Germline V lookup: CDR1 SEHNR, CDR2 FQNEAQ (reference sequence). The V gene lost 8 bases and the J gene lost 4 bases, with 11 bases spanning the gap. The CDR3 loop reads CASEVAVTGELFF. CDR3 bases: TGTGCCAGCGAGGTAGCGGTCACCGGGGAGCTGTTTTTT.

The genes are TRBV7-9 and TRBJ2-1, with D possibly matching TRBD1 (5 bases). Trimming left V 5 bases short and J 4 bases short, with 18 bases between. The germline V gene has CDR1 SEHNR and CDR2 FQNEAQ (reference sequence). CDR3 size: 16 residues. This CDR3 reads CASSIWGPEPYNEQFF. CDR3 DNA: TGTGCCAGCAGCATTTGGGGCCCCGAGCCGTACAATGAGCAGTTCTTC.

CDR3 sequence (DNA): TGTGCCAGTAGTCCCGGACTTTTCGAGCAGTACTTC. Its protein product is CASSPGLFEQYF. The V and J genes are TRBV19 and TRBJ2-7, with a tentative D call TRBD2 (5 bases). The CDR3 is 12 residues long. Per the germline V gene, CDR1 is LNHDA and CDR2 is SQIVND (reference sequence). V lost 5 bases and J 6 bases, leaving 11 bases between the germline ends.

The chain uses TRBV19 and TRBJ1-4; 9 bases are shared with TRBD1. Germline lookup yields CDR1 LNHDA and CDR2 SQIVND (reference sequence). After removal of 5 bases from V and 7 bases from J, the junction contained 5 bases not matched to a gene. This CDR3 is 14 amino acids long. The DNA for the CDR3 is TGTGCCAGTAGTCCCGGGACAGGGTCTGAAAAACTGTTTTTT. Encoded protein: CASSPGTGSEKLFF.

V gene TRBV19 combines with J gene TRBJ2-6; D is perhaps TRBD2 (6 bases). There are 14 residues in the CDR3. V lost 9 bases and J 0 bases, leaving 9 bases between the germline ends. Germline CDR1 reads LNHDA; CDR2 reads SQIVND (reference sequence). The CDR3 DNA reads TGTGCCAGCAGGAGGGCCTCTGGGGCCAACGTCCTGACTTTC. Its protein is CASRRASGANVLTF.

The chain links TRBV6-6 to TRBJ2-7; a possible D gene is TRBD2 (5 bases). The germline V and J ends were trimmed by 2 bases and 7 bases, with 6 bases remaining between them. The CDR3 sequence is 11 residues long. Germline CDR1 MNHNY, CDR2 SVGAGI (reference sequence). CDR3 residues: CASSYRGEQYF. In DNA, the CDR3 is TGTGCCAGCAGTTACCGGGGTGAGCAGTACTTC.

The V gene is TRBV12-5, the J gene TRBJ1-4; the D gene is possibly TRBD1 (6 bases). This CDR3 is built from 13 residues. Per the germline V gene, CDR1 is LGHNT and CDR2 is FRNRAP. V lost 5 bases and J lost 15, with 19 bases in between. CDR3 in DNA: TGTGCTAGTGGTCCCCCGGGGGGCCCAGGGGTGTTTTTT. It yields the protein CASGPPGGPGVFF.

V is TRBV27 and J is TRBJ1-5; D unresolved. CDR3 length: 14 residues. Trimming pared 3 bases from V and 0 bases from J, leaving 6 bases between. CDR1 MNHEY and CDR2 SMNVEV come from the germline V gene (reference sequence). This CDR3 is CASSLIYSNQPQHF. CDR3 coding DNA: TGTGCCAGCAGTTTGATCTATAGCAATCAGCCCCAGCATTTT.

The V call is TRBV7-8, the J call TRBJ1-3, with 9 bases aligning to TRBD1. With 2 bases clipped from V and 5 bases from J, the junction kept 10 bases outside the gene matches. CDR1 and CDR2 from the germline V gene are SGHVS and FQNEAQ. This CDR3 is 17 amino acids long. The chain's CDR3 is CASSLYSDRGSRNTIYF. The DNA of the CDR3 is TGTGCCAGCAGCTTATATTCTGACAGGGGGTCTCGAAACACCATATATTTT. The full variable domain, with the rest looked up from reference TRBV7-8 and TRBJ1-3, is GAGVSQSPRYKVAKRGQDVALRCDPISGHVSLFWYQQALGQGPEFLTYFQNEAQLDKSGLPSDRFFAERPEGSVSTLKIQRTQQEDSAVYLCASSLYSDRGSRNTIYFGEGSWLTVV.

In nucleotides, the CDR3 is TGTGCCAGTAGCTATAAGACAGGGTTTGTTTATGGCTACACCTTC. Its protein product is CASSYKTGFVYGYTF. V gene TRBV19 combines with J gene TRBJ1-2; 7 nucleotides align to TRBD1. J gave up 5 bases and V 6 bases, and 12 bases lay outside the gene matches. The CDR3 loop spans 15 amino acids. Germline V gene data show CDR1 as LNHDA and CDR2 as SQIVND (reference sequence).

This rearrangement joins TRBV7-9 to TRBJ2-7; TRBD1 matches at 7 bases. Germline values: CDR1 SEHNR, CDR2 FQNEAQ (reference sequence). J lost 0 bases, V lost 5 bases, and 7 bases had no gene match. CDR3 length: 15 amino acids. The CDR3 region is CASSHPRDSSYEQYF. CDR3 nucleotide sequence: TGTGCCAGCAGCCACCCTCGGGACAGCTCCTACGAGCAGTACTTC.

This clone was counted once. V is TRBV6-5 and J is TRBJ1-3; 7 bases fit TRBD1. V was pared by 6 bases and J by 0 bases, with 5 bases of the junction left unmatched. The length of the CDR3 is 15 residues. Germline CDR1 reads MNHEY; CDR2 reads SVGAGI. CDR3 loop: CASRVTGFSGNTIYF. The CDR3 DNA follows: TGTGCCAGCAGGGTGACAGGGTTCTCTGGAAACACCATATATTTT.